These 20 T cell receptor beta chains share one sample of origin, sequenced in a study of regulatory T cells in long-lasting Graves disease. Time point defined: newly diagnosed GD, antithyroid drugs for less than 3 months. Making the TCR library involved RNA that had been extracted from PBMCs. The authors built TCR beta libraries using iRepertoire HTBI primers and Arm-PCR of CDR3 regions. TCRdb itself ran the multiplex PCR reads through MiXCR, one entry per CDR3 protein. The repertoire includes more than 300,000 distinct CDR3 sequences, approximately 12% of them detected once, and 15% to 20% sits in the top ten. This sample also appeared in a second study, on T cells in Graves' hyperthyroidism and ophthalmopathy.

This specimen consisted of peripheral blood mononuclear cells (PBMCs), obtained at new diagnosis, from a patient treated with antithyroid drugs. Source of these receptors: a woman younger than 30 with Graves disease.

A word on this clonotype: A much larger clone differs from this one at a single base, so this may be a read error. The chain carries TRBV7-3 and TRBJ2-7, with D possibly being TRBD1 (6 bases). The CDR3 is made up of 13 amino acids. Deletions cut 2 bases from V and 6 bases from J, with 11 bases between. From germline, CDR1 is SGHTA and CDR2 FQGTGA. CDR3 loop: CASSLPGAPEQYF. DNA of the CDR3: TGTGCCAGCAGCTTACCAGGGGCTCCCGAGCAGTACTTC.

This clonotype was seen at least ten times. The V gene is TRBV2, the J gene TRBJ2-1, with D maybe TRBD2 (5 bases). CDR1 and CDR2 from the germline V gene are SNHLY and FYNNEI. CDR3 length: 15 amino acids. Trimming left V 6 bases short and J 0 bases short, with 12 bases between. The CDR3 sequence: CASRRAVSSYNEQFF. In nucleotides, the CDR3 is TGTGCCAGCAGGAGAGCGGTTAGCTCCTACAATGAGCAGTTCTTC.

This clonotype appeared many times. The CDR3 DNA follows: TGCAGCGTCCCCCCGACAGGGCCTAACTATGGCTACACCTTC. It is translated as CSVPPTGPNYGYTF. This chain connects TRBV29-1 to TRBJ1-2, with 7 positions matching TRBD1. With V trimmed by 6 bases and J by 0 bases, 7 bases remained unmatched. The CDR3 is made up of 14 amino acids. Germline values: CDR1 SQVTM, CDR2 ANQGSEA. Combining the CDR3 with reference TRBV29-1 and TRBJ1-2 gives the whole variable domain SAVISQKPSRDICQRGTSLTIQCQVDSQVTMMFWYRQQPGQSLTLIATANQGSEATYESGFVIDKFPISRPNLTFSTLTVSNMSPEDSSIYLCSVPPTGPNYGYTFGSGTRLTVV.

This clonotype appeared many times. The V call is TRBV7-2, the J call TRBJ1-3; D remains ambiguous. V dropped 4 bases and J dropped 4 bases, with 20 bases sitting between them. The V gene's germline CDR1 is SGHTA and CDR2 FQGNSA. The CDR3 contains 17 residues. The CDR3 DNA follows: TGTGCCAGCAGCTCTTACCCCTTAGGAGAGAAAGGAAACACCATATATTTT. It encodes CASSSYPLGEKGNTIYF.

This clonotype was observed many times. The CDR3 bases are TGTGCCAGCAGTCGCGGGAGGTCCACAGATACGCAGTATTTT. As protein: CASSRGRSTDTQYF. The chain is built from TRBV6-1 and TRBJ2-3, with 8 positions matching TRBD2. J lost 2 bases, V lost 5 bases, and 3 bases had no gene match. Germline V gene data show CDR1 as MNHNS and CDR2 as SASEGT. This CDR3 spans 14 amino acids.

The chain combines TRBV2 with TRBJ1-3; D call uncertain. The V and J ends lost 0 bases and 1 base respectively, with 10 bases between them. The CDR3 consists of 16 residues. Germline lookup yields CDR1 SNHLY and CDR2 FYNNEI. CDR3 sequence (DNA): TGTGCCAGCAGTGAAGCGCTTTGGGGTTCTGGAAACACCATATATTTT. It yields the protein CASSEALWGSGNTIYF.

This clonotype was observed at least ten times. This chain uses TRBV28 with TRBJ1-2; 12 bases are shared with TRBD1. The CDR3 sequence is 16 residues long. Germline CDR1 is MDHEN and CDR2 is SYDVKM. The V segment lost 4 bases and the J segment 4 bases; nucleotides outside the gene matches: 7. Here the CDR3 reads CASSSLEGQGAYGYTF. The CDR3 nucleotides read TGTGCCAGCAGTTCCCTCGAGGGACAGGGGGCCTATGGCTACACCTTC.

This clonotype was seen at least ten times. This chain joins TRBV6-1 and TRBJ1-2, with D unresolved. In germline, CDR1 is MNHNS, CDR2 SASEGT. V was pared by 8 bases and J by 7 bases, with 11 bases between. The CDR3 runs to 11 residues. CDR3 nucleotides: TGTGCCAGCGGTCGGACGTCTGGCTACACCTTC. Translated: CASGRTSGYTF.

This clonotype was counted at least ten times. V is TRBV7-8 and J is TRBJ1-1; the D is unclear. CDR1 and CDR2 from the germline V gene are SGHVS and FQNEAQ. The CDR3 is 12 amino acids. The V gene lost 6 bases and the J gene lost 7 bases, with 12 bases spanning the gap. The CDR3 sequence is CASSHIVGEAFF. CDR3 DNA: TGTGCCAGCAGTCATATTGTAGGTGAAGCTTTCTTT.

This clonotype has ten or more counts. One junction end disagrees with the germline gene, perhaps due to a read error. CDR3 sequence: CASSITGGPYNEQFF. The CDR3 DNA follows: TGTGCCAGCAGTATTACAGGGGGCCCCTACAATGAGCAGTTCTTC. The chain carries TRBV19 and TRBJ2-1; the match to TRBD1 covers 9 bases. Germline assignment: CDR1 LNHDA and CDR2 SQIVND (reference sequence). This CDR3 region has 15 residues.

The rearrangement uses TRBV29-1 and TRBJ1-2; tentatively, D is TRBD1 (5 bases). The V end lost 5 bases, the J end lost 3 bases, and 19 bases lay between the germline ends. CDR3 length: 15 residues. Germline V gives CDR1 SQVTM, CDR2 ANQGSEA. The CDR3 reads CSVNGARGEYYGYTF. For the CDR3, the DNA is TGCAGCGTTAACGGCGCACGGGGGGAGTACTATGGCTACACCTTC.

This clonotype was observed many times. The rearrangement uses TRBV28 and TRBJ1-1; perhaps TRBD1 as D (6 bases). The V end was cut by 3 bases, the J end by 0 bases, with 20 bases between. The CDR3 length is 18 residues. Looked up from germline, CDR1 is MDHEN and CDR2 is SYDVKM. The CDR3 reads CASSFVGRPGTMNTEAFF. Here the CDR3 DNA reads TGTGCCAGCAGTTTTGTCGGGCGTCCAGGGACAATGAACACTGAAGCTTTCTTT.

This clonotype was found many times. The chain recombines TRBV12-5 with TRBJ2-3; possible D gene TRBD2, 6 bases. Matching the DNA end better, TRBJ2-7 makes the J call doubtful. CDR3 length: 13 residues. Germline CDR1 reads LGHNT; CDR2 reads FRNRAP. CDR3 in DNA: TGTGCTAGCGCCGGAGGGGTTACCTACGAGCAGTACTTC. Its protein product is CASAGGVTYEQYF.

Comment on this clonotype: A much larger clonotype is one base distant, so this may be a read error. The chain uses TRBV28 and TRBJ2-5, with TRBD2 identical over 9 bases. The CDR3 is made up of 20 amino acids. With 5 bases clipped from V and 5 bases from J, the junction kept 24 bases outside the gene matches. Germline lookup yields CDR1 MDHEN and CDR2 SYDVKM. This CDR3 reads CASSESTLDAWGTSRETQYF. The CDR3 nucleotides read TGTGCCAGCAGTGAGTCCACTCTGGATGCGTGGGGGACTAGCCGGGAGACCCAGTACTTC.

This clonotype occurred many times. The chain uses TRBV7-8 and TRBJ2-5, with D tentatively TRBD1 (5 bases). Looked up from germline, CDR1 is SGHVS and CDR2 is FQNEAQ. V was clipped by 1 base and J by 5 bases, with 11 bases between them. The CDR3 loop spans 14 amino acids. CDR3 amino acids: CASSLGQNRETQYF. The CDR3 nucleotides are TGTGCCAGCAGCTTAGGGCAAAACAGGGAGACCCAGTACTTC. Using reference TRBV7-8 and TRBJ2-5 for the parts outside the CDR3, the full variable domain is GAGVSQSPRYKVAKRGQDVALRCDPISGHVSLFWYQQALGQGPEFLTYFQNEAQLDKSGLPSDRFFAERPEGSVSTLKIQRTQQEDSAVYLCASSLGQNRETQYFGPGTRLLVL.

This clonotype showed up just a few times. The V gene is TRBV4-1, the J gene TRBJ1-2, with TRBD1 identical over 7 bases. V was pared by 6 bases and J by 3 bases, with 7 bases of the junction left unmatched. The CDR3 is made up of 14 amino acids. CDR1 is MGHRA and CDR2 is YSYEKL in the germline V gene. The CDR3 reads CASSAQGSYYGYTF. CDR3 nucleotide sequence: TGCGCCAGCAGTGCACAGGGGAGTTACTATGGCTACACCTTC.

V is TRBV4-3 and J is TRBJ1-4, with D tentatively TRBD1 (6 bases). Germline CDR1 LGHNA, CDR2 YSLEER. The CDR3 has 15 residues. Trimming took off 4 bases at V and 5 bases at J, with 14 bases between the two ends. For the CDR3, the DNA is TGCGCCAGCAGCCCCAGAGGGGGAGGGAATGAAAAACTGTTTTTT. Protein product: CASSPRGGGNEKLFF.

This clonotype was recorded at least ten times. The chain employs TRBV5-5 and TRBJ2-2; 9 nucleotides line up with TRBD2. Germline CDR1 SGHKS, CDR2 YYEKEE (reference sequence). V trimming: 4 bases; J trimming: 4 bases; junction bases outside the gene matches: 5. CDR3 length: 15 residues. The CDR3, as DNA: TGTGCCAGCAGCCCGGGACTAGCCCGCACCGGGGAGCTGTTTTTT. Protein product: CASSPGLARTGELFF.

This clonotype appeared many times. The chain recombines TRBV5-5 with TRBJ1-1, with a weak D call TRBD1 (5 bases). The CDR3 is 15 residues long. Trimming removed 3 bases at V and 1 base at J, with 13 bases between. Germline V gene data show CDR1 as SGHKS and CDR2 as YYEKEE (reference sequence). The CDR3 reads CASSWTPGANTEAFF. The CDR3 DNA follows: TGTGCCAGCAGCTGGACCCCCGGGGCGAACACTGAAGCTTTCTTT.

The rearrangement links TRBV19 to TRBJ2-5; the D is unclear. The germline V and J ends were trimmed by 6 bases and 5 bases, with 10 bases remaining between them. Germline V lookup: CDR1 LNHDA, CDR2 SQIVND (reference sequence). This CDR3 spans 12 amino acids. The CDR3 loop is CASSSSDETQYF. The CDR3 coding sequence is TGTGCCAGTAGCAGTAGTGATGAGACCCAGTACTTC.